Listed here is a single T cell receptor (beta chain). This entry belongs to a study of blood T cell repertoires in COVID-19. The wider study: The study drew acute and convalescent COVID-19 samples from the United States, Italy and Spain. T cells, B-cell-depleted T cells, or PBMCs supplied cDNA or gDNA.

In the authors' methods: By means of reference gene primer amplification, nucleated cell counts were estimated. The protocol was immunoSEQ multiplex PCR, while the TCRdb copy is restricted to in-frame clones and leaves out a portion. V, J and clone size are those of that table, while D and trimming were read from the DNA. The sample lists around 200,000 clones, roughly nine tenths occurring once. The length of the CDR3 is 17 residues. Looked up from germline, CDR1 is LNHDA and CDR2 is SQIVND (reference sequence). V was pared by 10 bases and J by 0 bases, with 10 bases of the junction left unmatched. The TCR was taken from a woman aged 45-60 years with acute or convalescent COVID-19. The sequenced sample was peripheral blood. J is TRBJ2-3 and V is TRBV19; 13 bases align to TRBD2. The CDR3 here is CATTRTSGGASTDTQYF. The CDR3 DNA reads as TGTGCCACCACGAGGACTAGCGGGGGAGCTAGCACAGATACGCAGTATTTT.